Detailed here is one T cell receptor beta chain. This specimen comes from a study of PD-L1 blockade in urothelial cancer. Study-wide background: Beginning in about 2014, patients received atezolizumab, given as 1,200 mg intravenously every 3 weeks. Men with urothelial cancer arising in the bladder made up about 90% of the roughly 29 patients. Of prior chemotherapy regimens, patients had received between 0 and 3. Timepoints chosen for blood analysis were 3 weeks (second dose) and 6 weeks after treatment start.

Profiled with immunoSEQ multiplex PCR; TCRdb holds only in-frame clones, not every one. The sample comprises some 80,000 clones, roughly 87% of which are singletons, and roughly 6.1% rests with the top ten. This CDR3 has 16 amino acids. Deletions cut 8 bases from V and 7 bases from J, with 27 bases between. Germline CDR1 is SNHLY and CDR2 is FYNNEI. The gene calls are TRBV2 and TRBJ2-7; D is possibly TRBD1 (7 bases). This specimen was PBMCs, taken around atezolizumab (anti-PD-L1) treatment. This clonotype originated in a woman between 65 and 79 years old with urothelial cancer. Here the CDR3 DNA reads TGTGCCAGCTGTCCCGCCGGGGGCAGGGGGGTTAGGGAGCAGTACTTC. This gives the protein CASCPAGGRGVREQYF.